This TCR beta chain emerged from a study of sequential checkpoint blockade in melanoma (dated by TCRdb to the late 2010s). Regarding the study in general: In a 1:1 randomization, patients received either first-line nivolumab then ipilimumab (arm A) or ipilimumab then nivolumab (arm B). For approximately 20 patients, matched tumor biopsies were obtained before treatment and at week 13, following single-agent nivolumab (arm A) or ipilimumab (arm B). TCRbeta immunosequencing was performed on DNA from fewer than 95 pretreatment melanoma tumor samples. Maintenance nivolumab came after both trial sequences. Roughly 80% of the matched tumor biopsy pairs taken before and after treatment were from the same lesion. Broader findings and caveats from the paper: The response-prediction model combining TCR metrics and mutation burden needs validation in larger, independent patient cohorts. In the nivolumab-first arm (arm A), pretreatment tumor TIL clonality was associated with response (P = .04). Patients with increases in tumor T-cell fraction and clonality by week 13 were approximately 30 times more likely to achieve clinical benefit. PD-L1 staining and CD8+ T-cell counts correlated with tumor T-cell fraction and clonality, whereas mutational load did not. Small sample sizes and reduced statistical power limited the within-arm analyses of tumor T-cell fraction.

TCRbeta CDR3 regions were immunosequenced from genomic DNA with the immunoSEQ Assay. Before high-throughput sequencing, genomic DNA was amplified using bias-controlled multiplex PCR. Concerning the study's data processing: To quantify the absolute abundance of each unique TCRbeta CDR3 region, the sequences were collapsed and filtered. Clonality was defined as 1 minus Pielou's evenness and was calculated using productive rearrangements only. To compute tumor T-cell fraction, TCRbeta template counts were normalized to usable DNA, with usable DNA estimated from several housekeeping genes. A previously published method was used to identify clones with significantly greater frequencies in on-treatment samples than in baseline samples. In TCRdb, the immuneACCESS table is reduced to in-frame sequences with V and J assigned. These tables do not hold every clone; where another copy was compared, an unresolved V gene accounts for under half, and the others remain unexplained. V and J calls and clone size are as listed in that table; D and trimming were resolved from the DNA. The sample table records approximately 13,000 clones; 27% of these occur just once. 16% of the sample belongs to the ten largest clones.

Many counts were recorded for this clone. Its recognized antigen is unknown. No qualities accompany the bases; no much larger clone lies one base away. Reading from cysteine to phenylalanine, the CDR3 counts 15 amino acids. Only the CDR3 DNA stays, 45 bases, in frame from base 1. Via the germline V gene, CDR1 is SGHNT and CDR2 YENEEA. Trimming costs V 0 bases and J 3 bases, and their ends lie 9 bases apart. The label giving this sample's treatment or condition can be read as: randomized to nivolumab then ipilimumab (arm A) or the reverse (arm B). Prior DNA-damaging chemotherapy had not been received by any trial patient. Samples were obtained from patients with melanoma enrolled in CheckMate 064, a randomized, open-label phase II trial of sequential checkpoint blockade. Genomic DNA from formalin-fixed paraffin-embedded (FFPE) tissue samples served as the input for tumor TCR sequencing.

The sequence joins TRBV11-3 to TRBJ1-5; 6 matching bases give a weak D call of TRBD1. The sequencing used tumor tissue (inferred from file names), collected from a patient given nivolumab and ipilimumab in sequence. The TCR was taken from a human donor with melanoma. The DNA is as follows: TGTGCCAGCAGCTTAGAAGGGACAAACAATCAGCCCCAGCATTTT. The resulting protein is CASSLEGTNNQPQHF.